What follows are 3 T cell receptor beta chains derived from one specimen sequenced in a study of T-cell memory formation after mild COVID-19. One entry per CDR3 protein, called by TCRdb with MiXCR from the 5' RACE reads. The sample includes some 450,000 distinct CDR3 sequences, 18% of them seen just once. The source material was PBMCs or a T cell subset sorted from them (not recorded which). The receptors originated from a man aged 18 to 30 who had mild COVID-19 (a few samples of this study predate the infection). Cell type and time point are not known.

This rearrangement joins TRBV6-5 to TRBJ2-7; possible D gene TRBD2, 5 bases. Germline V gives CDR1 MNHEY, CDR2 SVGAGI. Between the trimmed V and J ends, which lost 2 bases and 4 bases, there was a span of 12 bases. The CDR3 is 14 amino acids. CDR3 protein: CASSYHHRDYEQYF. DNA for the CDR3: TGTGCCAGCAGTTACCACCATCGGGATTACGAGCAGTACTTC.

The chain recombines TRBV5-6 with TRBJ1-1, with D perhaps TRBD1 (6 bases). Germline CDR1 reads SGHDT; CDR2 reads YYEEEE. This CDR3 has 13 amino acids. The V end lost 5 bases, the J end lost 3 bases, and 11 bases lay between the germline ends. The chain's CDR3 is CASSIGGYTEAFF. CDR3 DNA sequence: TGTGCCAGCAGTATAGGGGGGTACACTGAAGCTTTCTTT.

The genes are TRBV7-9 and TRBJ1-5; 10 bases line up with TRBD1. Germline CDR1 reads SEHNR; CDR2 reads FQNEAQ (reference sequence). The CDR3 is 15 amino acids. The junction had 8 bases not matched to a gene; V was cut back by 5 bases and J by 7 bases. The CDR3 nucleotides read TGTGCCAGCAGCCGCCTGGACAGGGGGAAGCAGCCCCAGCATTTT. This codes for CASSRLDRGKQPQHF. Variable domain in full (rest from reference TRBV7-9 and TRBJ1-5): DTGVSQNPRHKITKRGQNVTFRCDPISEHNRLYWYRQTLGQGPEFLTYFQNEAQLEKSRLLSDRFSAERPKGSFSTLEIQRTEQGDSAMYLCASSRLDRGKQPQHFGDGTRLSIL.